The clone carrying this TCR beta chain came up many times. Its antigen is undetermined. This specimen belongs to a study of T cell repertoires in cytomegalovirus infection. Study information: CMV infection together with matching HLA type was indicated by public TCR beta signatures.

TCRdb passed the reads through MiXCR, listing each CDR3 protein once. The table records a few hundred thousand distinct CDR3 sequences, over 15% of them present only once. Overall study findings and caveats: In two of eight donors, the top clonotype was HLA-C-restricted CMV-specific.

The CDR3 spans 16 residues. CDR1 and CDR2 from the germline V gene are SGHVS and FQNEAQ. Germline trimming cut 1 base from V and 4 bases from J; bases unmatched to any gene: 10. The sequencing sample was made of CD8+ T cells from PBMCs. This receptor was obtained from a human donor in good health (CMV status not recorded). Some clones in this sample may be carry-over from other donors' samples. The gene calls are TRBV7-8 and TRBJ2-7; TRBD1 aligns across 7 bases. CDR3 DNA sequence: TGTGCCAGCAGCTTAGTATCCCGGGACAGAGTTTACGAGCAGTACTTC. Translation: CASSLVSRDRVYEQYF.